This entry features one T cell receptor beta chain sequence. Only in-frame clones appear in the TCRdb table, and some are missing; sequencing was by immunoSEQ multiplex PCR. The profile shows 250,000 to 300,000 clones, 90% of them singletons. This record comes from a study of blood T cell repertoires in COVID-19. Study-level background: The United States, Italy and Spain provided the acute and convalescent COVID-19 samples.

The CDR3 totals 16 residues. Germline loops: CDR1 DFQATT, CDR2 SNEGSKA (reference sequence). V was shortened by 3 bases and J by 3 bases, with 21 bases between the two germline ends. This chain links TRBV20-1 with TRBJ2-7; TRBD2 might be the D (5 bases). The source material was PBMCs or T cells enriched from blood (not recorded which). The TCR originated in a woman in her twenties or thirties who had recovered from COVID-19. DNA of the CDR3: TGCAGTGCTAGTCCCATAAACCTAGCAGCTCACTACGAGCAGTACTTC. The encoded protein is CSASPINLAAHYEQYF.